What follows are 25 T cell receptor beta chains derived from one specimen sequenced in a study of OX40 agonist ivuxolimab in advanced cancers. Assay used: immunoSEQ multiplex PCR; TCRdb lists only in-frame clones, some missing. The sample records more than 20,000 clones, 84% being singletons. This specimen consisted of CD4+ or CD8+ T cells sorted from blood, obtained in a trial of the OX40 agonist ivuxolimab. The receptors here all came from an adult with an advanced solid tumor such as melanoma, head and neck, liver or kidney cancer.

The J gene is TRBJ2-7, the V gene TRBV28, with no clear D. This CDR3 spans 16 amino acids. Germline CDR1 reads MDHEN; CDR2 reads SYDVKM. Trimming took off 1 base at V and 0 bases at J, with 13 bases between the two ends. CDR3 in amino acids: CASSLLVRISSYEQYF. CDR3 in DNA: TGTGCCAGCAGTTTATTGGTGAGAATCTCCTCCTACGAGCAGTACTTC.

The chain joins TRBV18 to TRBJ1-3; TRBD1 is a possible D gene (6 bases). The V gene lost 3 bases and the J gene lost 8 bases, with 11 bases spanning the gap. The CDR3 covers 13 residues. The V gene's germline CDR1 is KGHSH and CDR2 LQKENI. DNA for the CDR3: TGTGCCAGCTCACCTCCAGGGGCCTACACCATATATTTT. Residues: CASSPPGAYTIYF. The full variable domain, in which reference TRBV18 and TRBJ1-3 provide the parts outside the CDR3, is NAGVMQNPRHLVRRRGQEARLRCSPMKGHSHVYWYRQLPEEGLKFMVYLQKENIIDESGMPKERFSAEFPKEGPSILRIQQVVRGDSAAYFCASSPPGAYTIYFGEGSWLTVV.

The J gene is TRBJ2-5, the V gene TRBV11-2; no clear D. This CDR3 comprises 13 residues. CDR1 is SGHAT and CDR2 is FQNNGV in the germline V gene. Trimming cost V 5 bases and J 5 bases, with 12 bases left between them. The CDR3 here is CASSDHNRETQYF. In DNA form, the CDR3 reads TGTGCCAGCAGCGACCATAATAGGGAGACCCAGTACTTC.

The CDR3 nucleotides read TGTGCCAGCAGCTTACTAGCAGGTAGCACAGATACGCAGTATTTT. Its translation: CASSLLAGSTDTQYF. The rearrangement uses TRBV11-2 and TRBJ2-3; D is perhaps TRBD2 (5 bases). This CDR3 spans 15 amino acids. CDR1 SGHAT and CDR2 FQNNGV come from the germline V gene. Trimming cost V 2 bases and J 0 bases, with 9 bases left between them.

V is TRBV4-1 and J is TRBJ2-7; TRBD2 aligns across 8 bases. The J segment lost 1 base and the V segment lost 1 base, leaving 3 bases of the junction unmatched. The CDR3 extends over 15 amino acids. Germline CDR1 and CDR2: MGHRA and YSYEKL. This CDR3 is CASSQGSGRSYEQYF. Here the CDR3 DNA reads TGCGCCAGCAGCCAAGGCAGCGGGAGATCCTACGAGCAGTACTTC.

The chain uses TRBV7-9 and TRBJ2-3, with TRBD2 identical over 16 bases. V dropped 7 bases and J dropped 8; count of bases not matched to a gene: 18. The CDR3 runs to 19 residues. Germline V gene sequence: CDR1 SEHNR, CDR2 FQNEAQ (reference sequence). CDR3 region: CASNQGTSGRAEGIGTQYF. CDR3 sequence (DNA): TGTGCCAGCAACCAAGGGACTAGCGGGAGGGCCGAGGGAATAGGTACGCAGTATTTT.

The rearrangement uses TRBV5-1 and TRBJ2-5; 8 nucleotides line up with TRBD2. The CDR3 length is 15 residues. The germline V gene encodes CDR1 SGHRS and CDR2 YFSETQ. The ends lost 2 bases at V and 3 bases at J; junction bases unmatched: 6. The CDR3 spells CASSFPELAEETQYF. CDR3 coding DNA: TGCGCCAGCAGCTTCCCGGAACTAGCGGAAGAGACCCAGTACTTC. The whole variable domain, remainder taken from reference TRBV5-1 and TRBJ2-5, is KAGVTQTPRYLIKTRGQQVTLSCSPISGHRSVSWYQQTPGQGLQFLFEYFSETQRNKGNFPGRFSGRQFSNSRSEMNVSTLELGDSALYLCASSFPELAEETQYFGPGTRLLVL.

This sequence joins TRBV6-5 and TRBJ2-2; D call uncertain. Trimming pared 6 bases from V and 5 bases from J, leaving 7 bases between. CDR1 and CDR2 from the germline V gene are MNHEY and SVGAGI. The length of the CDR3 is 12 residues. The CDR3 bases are TGTGCCAGCAGGCTCGAAACCGGGGAGCTGTTTTTT. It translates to CASRLETGELFF.

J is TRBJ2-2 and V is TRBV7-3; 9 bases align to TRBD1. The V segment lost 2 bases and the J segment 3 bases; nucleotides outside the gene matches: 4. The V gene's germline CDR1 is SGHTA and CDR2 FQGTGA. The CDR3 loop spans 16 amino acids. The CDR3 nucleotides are TGTGCCAGCAGCTTATCGACAGGGGGGCACACCGGGGAGCTGTTTTTT. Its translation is CASSLSTGGHTGELFF.

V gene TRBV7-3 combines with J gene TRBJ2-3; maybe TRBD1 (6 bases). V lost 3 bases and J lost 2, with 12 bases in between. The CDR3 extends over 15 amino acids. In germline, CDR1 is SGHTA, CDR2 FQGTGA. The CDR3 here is CASSLRGSPTDTQYF. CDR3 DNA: TGTGCCAGCAGCTTGAGGGGGAGCCCCACAGATACGCAGTATTTT.

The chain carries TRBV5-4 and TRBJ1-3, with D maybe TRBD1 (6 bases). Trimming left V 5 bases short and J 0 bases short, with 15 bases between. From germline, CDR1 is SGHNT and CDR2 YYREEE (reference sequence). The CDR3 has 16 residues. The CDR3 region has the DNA TGTGCCAGCAGGCCGGGGGGCCCTTACTCTGGAAACACCATATATTTT. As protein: CASRPGGPYSGNTIYF.

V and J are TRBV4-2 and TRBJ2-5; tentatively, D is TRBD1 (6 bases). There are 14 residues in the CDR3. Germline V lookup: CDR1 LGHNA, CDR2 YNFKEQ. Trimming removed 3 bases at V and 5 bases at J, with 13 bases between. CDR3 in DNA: TGTGCCAGCAGCCAGGATACAGGGTGGGAGACCCAGTACTTC. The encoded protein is CASSQDTGWETQYF.

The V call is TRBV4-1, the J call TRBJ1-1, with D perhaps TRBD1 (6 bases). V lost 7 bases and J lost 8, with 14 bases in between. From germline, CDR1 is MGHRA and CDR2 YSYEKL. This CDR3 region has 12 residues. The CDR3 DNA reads TGCGCCAGCACCTCCCCTGGACAGGAAGCTTTCTTT. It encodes CASTSPGQEAFF.

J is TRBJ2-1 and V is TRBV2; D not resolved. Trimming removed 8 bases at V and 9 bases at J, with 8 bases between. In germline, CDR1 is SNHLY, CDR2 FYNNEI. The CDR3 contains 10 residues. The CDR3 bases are TGTGCCAGCTCAATCTCTGAGCAGTTCTTC. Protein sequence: CASSISEQFF.

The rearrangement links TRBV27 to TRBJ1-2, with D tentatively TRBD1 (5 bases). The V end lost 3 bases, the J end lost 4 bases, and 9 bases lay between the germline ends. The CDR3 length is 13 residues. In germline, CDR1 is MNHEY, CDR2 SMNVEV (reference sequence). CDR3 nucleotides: TGTGCCAGCAGTTTTCAAGGGGCCTATGGCTACACCTTC. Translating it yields CASSFQGAYGYTF.

The CDR3 sequence: CASSLTGGDEYEQYF. CDR3 DNA sequence: TGTGCCAGCAGTTTAACAGGGGGCGACGAGTACGAGCAGTACTTC. The chain couples TRBV27 to TRBJ2-7; 9 bases map to TRBD1. With V trimmed by 2 bases and J by 4 bases, 6 bases remained unmatched. Germline CDR1 is MNHEY and CDR2 is SMNVEV (reference sequence). The CDR3 covers 15 residues.

CDR3: CASSSGQGTYEQYF. In nucleotides, the CDR3 is TGTGCCAGCAGCTCGGGACAGGGGACTTACGAGCAGTACTTC. The chain links TRBV7-6 to TRBJ2-7, with TRBD1 identical over 10 bases. Germline CDR1 reads SGHVS; CDR2 reads FNYEAQ. This CDR3 spans 14 amino acids. V lost 4 bases and J lost 4; bases outside the gene matches: 4.

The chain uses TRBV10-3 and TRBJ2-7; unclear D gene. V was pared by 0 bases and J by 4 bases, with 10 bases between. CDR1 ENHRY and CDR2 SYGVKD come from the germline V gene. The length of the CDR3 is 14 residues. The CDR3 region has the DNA TGTGCCATCAGTGAGTCGGAGACCCATTACGAGCAGTACTTC. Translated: CAISESETHYEQYF.

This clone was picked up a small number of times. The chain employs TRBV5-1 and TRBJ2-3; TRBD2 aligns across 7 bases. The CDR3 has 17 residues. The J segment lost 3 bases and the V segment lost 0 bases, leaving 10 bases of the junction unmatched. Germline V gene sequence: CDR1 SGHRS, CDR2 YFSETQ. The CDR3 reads CASSLDRAGLGTDTQYF. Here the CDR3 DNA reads TGCGCCAGCAGCTTGGATCGAGCGGGACTGGGTACAGATACGCAGTATTTT. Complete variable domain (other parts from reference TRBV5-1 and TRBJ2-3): KAGVTQTPRYLIKTRGQQVTLSCSPISGHRSVSWYQQTPGQGLQFLFEYFSETQRNKGNFPGRFSGRQFSNSRSEMNVSTLELGDSALYLCASSLDRAGLGTDTQYFGPGTRLTVL.

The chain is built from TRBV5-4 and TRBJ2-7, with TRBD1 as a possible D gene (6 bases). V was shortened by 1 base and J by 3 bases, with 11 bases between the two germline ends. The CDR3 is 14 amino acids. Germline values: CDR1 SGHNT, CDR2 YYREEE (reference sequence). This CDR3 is CASSLTGISYEQYF. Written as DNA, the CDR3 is TGTGCCAGCAGCTTGACAGGGATTAGCTACGAGCAGTACTTC.

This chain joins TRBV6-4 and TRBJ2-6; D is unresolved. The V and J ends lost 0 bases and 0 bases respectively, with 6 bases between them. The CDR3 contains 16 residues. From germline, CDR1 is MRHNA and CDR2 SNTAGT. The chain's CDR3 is CASSDSDGSGANVLTF. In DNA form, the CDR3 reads TGTGCCAGCAGTGACTCTGACGGCTCTGGGGCCAACGTCCTGACTTTC.

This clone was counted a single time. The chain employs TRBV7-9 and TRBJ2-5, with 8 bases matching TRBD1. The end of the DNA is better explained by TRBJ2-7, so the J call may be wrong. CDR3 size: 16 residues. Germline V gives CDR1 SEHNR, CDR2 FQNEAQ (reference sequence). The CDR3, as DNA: TGTGCCAGCAGCTCCCCTACCGGGACAGGACGTCACGAGCAGTACTTC. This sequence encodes CASSSPTGTGRHEQYF.

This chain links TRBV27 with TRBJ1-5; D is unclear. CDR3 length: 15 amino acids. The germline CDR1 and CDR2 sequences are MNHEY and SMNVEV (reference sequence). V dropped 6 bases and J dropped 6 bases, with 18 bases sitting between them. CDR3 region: CASSLDAGNSQPQHF. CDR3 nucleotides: TGTGCCAGCAGCCTCGACGCGGGGAATAGTCAGCCCCAGCATTTT.

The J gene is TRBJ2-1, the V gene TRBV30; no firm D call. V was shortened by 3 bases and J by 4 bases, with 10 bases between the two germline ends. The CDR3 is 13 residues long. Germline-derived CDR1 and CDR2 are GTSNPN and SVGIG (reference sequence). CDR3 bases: TGTGCCTGGAGGTCACACGAGTACAATGAGCAGTTCTTC. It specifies CAWRSHEYNEQFF.

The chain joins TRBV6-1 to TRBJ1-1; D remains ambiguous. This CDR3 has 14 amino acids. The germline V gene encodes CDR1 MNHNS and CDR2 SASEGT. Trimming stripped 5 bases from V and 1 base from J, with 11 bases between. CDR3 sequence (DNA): TGTGCCAGCAGTCTATTATCACGGAACACTGAAGCTTTCTTT. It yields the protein CASSLLSRNTEAFF.